Below, one T cell receptor (beta chain) is given with its context. This study enrolled people aged roughly 18 to 89 from roughly 22 US geographic areas. In assigning cohorts, the study relied on participant-reported clinical history. This sample is part of a study of blood T cell repertoires in COVID-19. At the level of the study: Acute and convalescent COVID-19 specimens originated in the United States, Italy and Spain. Nucleic acid was either cDNA or gDNA, and it came from T cells, B-cell-depleted T cells, or PBMCs.

TCRdb's copy holds only in-frame clones and misses some; the assay was immunoSEQ multiplex PCR. Of approximately 210,000 clones detected, roughly 91% appear once; the ten largest clones hold roughly 7.1%. V lost 8 bases and J lost 5, with 9 bases in between. Looked up from germline, CDR1 is MDHEN and CDR2 is SYDVKM. This CDR3 region has 11 residues. The V gene is TRBV28, the J gene TRBJ1-1; D not resolved. This receptor was identified in a man aged 25 to 40 in a cohort exposed to, infected with or recovered from COVID-19 (not recorded which). Sequencing was done on a sample of PBMCs or T cells enriched from blood (not recorded which). CDR3 amino acids: CASPSETEAFF. The CDR3 coding sequence is TGTGCCAGCCCTTCCGAGACTGAAGCTTTCTTT.